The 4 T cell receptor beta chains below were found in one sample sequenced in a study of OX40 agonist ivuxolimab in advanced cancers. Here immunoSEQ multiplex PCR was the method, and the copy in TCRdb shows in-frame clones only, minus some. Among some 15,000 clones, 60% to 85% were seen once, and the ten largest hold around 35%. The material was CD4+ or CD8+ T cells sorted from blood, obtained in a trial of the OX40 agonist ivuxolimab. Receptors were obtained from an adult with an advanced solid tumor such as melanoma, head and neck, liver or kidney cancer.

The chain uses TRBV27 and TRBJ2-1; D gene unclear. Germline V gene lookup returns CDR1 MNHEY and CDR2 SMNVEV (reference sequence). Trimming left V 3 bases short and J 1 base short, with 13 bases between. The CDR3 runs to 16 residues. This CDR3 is CASSLQRQISYNEQFF. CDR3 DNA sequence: TGTGCCAGCAGTTTGCAGCGCCAGATTTCCTACAATGAGCAGTTCTTC.

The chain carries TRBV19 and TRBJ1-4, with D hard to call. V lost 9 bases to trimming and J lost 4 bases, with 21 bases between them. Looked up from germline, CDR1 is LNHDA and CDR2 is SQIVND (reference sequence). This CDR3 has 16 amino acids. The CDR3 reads CASQLTETGFNEKLFF. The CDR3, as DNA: TGTGCCAGCCAACTCACAGAGACTGGTTTTAATGAAAAACTGTTTTTT.

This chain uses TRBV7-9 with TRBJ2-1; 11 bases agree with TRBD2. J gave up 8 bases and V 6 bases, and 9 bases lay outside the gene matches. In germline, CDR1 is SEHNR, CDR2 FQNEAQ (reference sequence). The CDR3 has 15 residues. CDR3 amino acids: CASRTTSGKFDEQFF. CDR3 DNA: TGTGCCAGCAGAACGACTAGCGGGAAGTTCGATGAGCAGTTCTTC.

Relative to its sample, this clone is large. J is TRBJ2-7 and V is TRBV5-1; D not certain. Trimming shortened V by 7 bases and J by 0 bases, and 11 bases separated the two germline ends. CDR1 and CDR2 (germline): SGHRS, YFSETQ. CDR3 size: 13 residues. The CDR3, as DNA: TGCGCCAGCGGGGAAGGACCCTCCTACGAGCAGTACTTC. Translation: CASGEGPSYEQYF.